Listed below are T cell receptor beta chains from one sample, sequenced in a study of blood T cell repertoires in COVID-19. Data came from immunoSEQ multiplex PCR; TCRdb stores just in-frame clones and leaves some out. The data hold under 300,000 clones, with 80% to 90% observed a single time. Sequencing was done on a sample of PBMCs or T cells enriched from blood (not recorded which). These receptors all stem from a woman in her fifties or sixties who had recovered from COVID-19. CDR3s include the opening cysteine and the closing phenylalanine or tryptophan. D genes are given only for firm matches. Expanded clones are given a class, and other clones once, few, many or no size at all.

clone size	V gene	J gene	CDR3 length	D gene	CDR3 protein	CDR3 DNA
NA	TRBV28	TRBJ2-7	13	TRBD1	CASSPDRGYEQYF	TGTGCCAGCAGTCCGGACAGGGGCTACGAGCAGTACTTC
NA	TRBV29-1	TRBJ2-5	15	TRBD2	CSVEGTSGGQETQYF	TGCAGCGTTGAGGGGACTAGCGGGGGCCAAGAGACCCAGTACTTC
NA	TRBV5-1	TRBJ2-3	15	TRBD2	CASSLAGTSGSSEYF	TGCGCCAGCAGCTTGGCAGGGACTAGCGGGAGTAGTGAGTATTTT
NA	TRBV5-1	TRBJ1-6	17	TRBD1	CASSFLGQGEYNSPLHF	TGCGCCAGCAGCTTCCTCGGACAGGGAGAATATAATTCACCCCTCCACTTT
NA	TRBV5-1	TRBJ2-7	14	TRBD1	CASRYPGQGYEQYF	TGCGCCAGCAGGTATCCGGGACAGGGGTACGAGCAGTACTTC
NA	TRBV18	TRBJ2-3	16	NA	CASSPTLAASTDTQYF	TGTGCCAGCTCACCGACGCTAGCTGCTAGCACAGATACGCAGTATTTT
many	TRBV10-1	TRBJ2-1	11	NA	CASSQGGEQFF	TGCGCCAGCAGCCAGGGGGGTGAGCAGTTCTTC
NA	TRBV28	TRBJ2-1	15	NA	CASSPARLVFNEQFF	TGTGCCAGCAGTCCCGCCCGACTAGTTTTCAATGAGCAGTTCTTC
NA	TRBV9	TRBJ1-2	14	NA	CASTPSGGNYGYTF	TGTGCCAGCACCCCATCAGGAGGGAACTATGGCTACACCTTC
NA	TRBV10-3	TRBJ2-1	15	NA	CAISLDSSSYNEQFF	TGTGCCATCAGCCTTGACTCAAGCTCCTACAATGAGCAGTTCTTC
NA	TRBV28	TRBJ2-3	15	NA	CASSSPGFTGDTQYF	TGTGCCAGCAGTTCGCCCGGCTTCACGGGAGATACGCAGTATTTT
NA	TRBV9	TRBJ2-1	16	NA	CASSVRSFGAPNEQFF	TGTGCCAGCAGCGTTCGTAGCTTCGGAGCCCCCAATGAGCAGTTCTTC
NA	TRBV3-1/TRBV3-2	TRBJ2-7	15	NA	CASSQDAGTFYEQYF	TGTGCCAGCAGCCAAGACGCGGGGACTTTTTACGAGCAGTACTTC
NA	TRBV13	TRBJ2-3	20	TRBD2	CASSSRGLAGNSYSTDTQYF	TGTGCCAGCAGCTCGAGGGGACTAGCGGGGAACTCCTACAGCACAGATACGCAGTATTTT
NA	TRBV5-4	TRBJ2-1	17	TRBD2	CASSPGGLAASYNEQFF	TGTGCCAGCAGCCCTGGAGGACTAGCGGCTTCCTACAATGAGCAGTTCTTC
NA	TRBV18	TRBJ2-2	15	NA	CASSPPWTFTGELFF	TGTGCCAGCTCACCACCATGGACATTCACCGGGGAGCTGTTTTTT
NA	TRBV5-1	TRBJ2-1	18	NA	CASSLVGAPEGTYNEQFF	TGCGCCAGCAGCTTGGTGGGGGCCCCAGAGGGCACTTACAATGAGCAGTTCTTC
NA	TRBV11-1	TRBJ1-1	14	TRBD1	CASSELTGTAQAFF	TGTGCCAGCAGCGAACTGACCGGGACAGCTCAAGCTTTCTTT
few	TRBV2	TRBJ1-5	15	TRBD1	CASSATGGANQPQHF	TGTGCCAGCAGTGCGACAGGGGGGGCCAATCAGCCCCAGCATTTT
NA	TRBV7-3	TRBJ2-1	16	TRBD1	CASSPRPGQGVYEQFF	TGTGCCAGCAGCCCTAGGCCGGGACAGGGGGTATACGAGCAGTTCTTC
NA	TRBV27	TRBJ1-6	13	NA	CASSLTSRSPLHF	TGTGCCAGCAGTTTGACATCAAGGTCACCCCTCCACTTT
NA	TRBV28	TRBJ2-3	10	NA	CASGRNTQYF	TGTGCCAGCGGCAGAAATACGCAGTATTTT
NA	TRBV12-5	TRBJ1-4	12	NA	CASGGSNEKLFF	TGTGCTAGTGGCGGGTCTAATGAAAAACTGTTTTTT
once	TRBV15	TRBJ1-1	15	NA	CATSGLTSMNTEAFF	TGTGCCACCAGCGGATTGACATCAATGAACACTGAAGCTTTCTTT
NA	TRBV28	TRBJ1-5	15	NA	CASSILGSSNQPQHF	TGTGCCAGCAGCATCTTGGGCAGCTCTAATCAGCCCCAGCATTTT
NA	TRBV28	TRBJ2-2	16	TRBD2	CASSGTRWRGTGELFF	TGTGCCAGCAGTGGGACTAGGTGGAGGGGCACCGGGGAGCTGTTTTTT
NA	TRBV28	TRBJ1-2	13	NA	CASSQGRLGGYTF	TGTGCCAGCAGCCAGGGGCGCCTTGGTGGCTACACCTTC
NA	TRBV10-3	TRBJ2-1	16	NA	CAISESVGVSYNEQFF	TGTGCCATCAGTGAGTCGGTGGGAGTGTCCTACAATGAGCAGTTCTTC
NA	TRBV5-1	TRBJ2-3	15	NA	CASSLYGSGADTQYF	TGCGCCAGCAGCTTGTATGGGAGCGGCGCAGATACGCAGTATTTT
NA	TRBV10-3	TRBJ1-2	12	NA	CATTGDDRFYTF	TGTGCCACCACCGGCGACGACAGATTCTACACCTTC
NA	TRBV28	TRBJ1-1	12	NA	CASSPSNTEAFF	TGTGCCAGCAGTCCATCGAACACTGAAGCTTTCTTT
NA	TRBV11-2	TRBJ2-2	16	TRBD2	CASSNQAGAYTGELFF	TGTGCCAGCAGCAACCAAGCGGGAGCGTATACCGGGGAGCTGTTTTTT
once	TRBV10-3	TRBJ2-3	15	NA	CAISEGLVSTDTQYF	TGTGCCATCAGTGAGGGGCTTGTTAGCACAGATACGCAGTATTTT
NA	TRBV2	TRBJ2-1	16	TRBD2	CASSEIHPGTRNEQFF	TGTGCCAGCAGTGAAATCCATCCCGGGACTAGGAATGAGCAGTTCTTC
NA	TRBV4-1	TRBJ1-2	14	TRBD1	CASSQETGSYGYTF	TGCGCCAGCAGCCAAGAGACAGGGAGCTATGGCTACACCTTC
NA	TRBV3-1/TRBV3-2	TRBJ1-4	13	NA	CATKEYGNEKLFF	TGTGCAACGAAGGAGTACGGTAATGAAAAACTGTTTTTT
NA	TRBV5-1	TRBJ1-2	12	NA	CASRSENYGYTF	TGCGCCAGCAGATCAGAAAACTATGGCTACACCTTC
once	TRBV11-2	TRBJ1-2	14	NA	CASSRLTREEGYTF	TGTGCCAGCAGCCGTCTTACCAGGGAAGAAGGCTACACCTTC
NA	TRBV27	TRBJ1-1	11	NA	CATFWGAEAFF	TGTGCCACCTTCTGGGGCGCTGAAGCTTTCTTT
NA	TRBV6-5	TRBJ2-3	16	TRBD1	CASSFRTGVSTDTQYF	TGTGCCAGCAGTTTCCGGACAGGGGTCAGTACAGATACGCAGTATTTT
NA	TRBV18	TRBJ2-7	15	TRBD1	CASSPFGQGGNEQYF	TGTGCCAGCTCACCCTTCGGACAGGGAGGCAACGAGCAGTACTTC
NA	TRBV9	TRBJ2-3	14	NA	CASSVGGPTDTQYF	TGTGCCAGCAGCGTTGGCGGGCCCACAGATACGCAGTATTTT
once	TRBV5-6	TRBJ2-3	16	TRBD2	CASSLSAGDLADTQYF	TGTGCCAGCAGCTTGAGTGCGGGAGACTTAGCAGATACGCAGTATTTT
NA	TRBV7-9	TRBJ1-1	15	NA	CASSSPTAGNTEAFF	TGTGCCAGCAGCTCACCGACAGCCGGTAACACTGAAGCTTTCTTT